This T cell receptor (beta chain) appears in the sequencing data of a study of blood T cell repertoires in COVID-19. As for the study in general: The cDNA or gDNA used as material had been derived from T cells, B-cell-depleted T cells, or PBMCs.

Enrolled through a virtual design, the participants were between roughly 18 and 95 years of age and came from around 25 US areas. A case of COVID-19 had been met by exposed participants within 2 weeks before study entry. Germline trimming cut 2 bases from V and 5 bases from J; bases unmatched to any gene: 6. Germline CDR1 reads SGHRS; CDR2 reads YFSETQ. This CDR3 has 15 amino acids. Authors' processing steps: From reference gene primer amplification, estimates of nucleated cell counts were derived. Libraries were prepared by immunoSEQ multiplex PCR; TCRdb keeps only in-frame clonotypes and omits some of them. Clonal size and the V and J genes are those of that table, whereas D and trimming came from the DNA. The table shows hundreds of thousands of clones, with 80% to 90% occurring only once.

Sequenced: PBMCs or T cells enriched from blood (not recorded which). The sequence was collected from a woman aged 25 to 39 who had been exposed to COVID-19. The chain combines TRBV5-1 with TRBJ2-7; 11 bases are shared with TRBD2. CDR3 nucleotide sequence: TGCGCCAGCAGCTTTAGCGGGGGGGCTGGCCACGAGCAGTACTTC. Amino acids: CASSFSGGAGHEQYF.